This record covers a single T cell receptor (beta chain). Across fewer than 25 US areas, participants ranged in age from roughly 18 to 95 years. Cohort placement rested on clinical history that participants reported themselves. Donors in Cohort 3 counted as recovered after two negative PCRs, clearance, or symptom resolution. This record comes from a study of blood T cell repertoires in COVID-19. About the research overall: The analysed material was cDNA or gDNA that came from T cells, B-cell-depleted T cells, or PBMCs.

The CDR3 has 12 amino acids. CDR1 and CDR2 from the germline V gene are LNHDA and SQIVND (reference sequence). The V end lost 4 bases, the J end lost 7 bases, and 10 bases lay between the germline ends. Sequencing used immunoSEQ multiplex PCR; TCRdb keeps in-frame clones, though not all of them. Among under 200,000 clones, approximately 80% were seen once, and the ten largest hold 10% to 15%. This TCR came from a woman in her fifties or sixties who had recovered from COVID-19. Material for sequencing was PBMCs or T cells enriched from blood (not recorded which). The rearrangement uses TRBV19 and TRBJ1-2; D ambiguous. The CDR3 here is CASSTVFGGYTF. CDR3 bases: TGTGCCAGTAGTACGGTCTTTGGTGGCTACACCTTC.